This T cell receptor beta chain is drawn from a study of shared clonotypes between healthy human individuals. General study results and limits: Among the subsets, naive ones generally showed larger estimated richness than memory ones.

The V end was cut by 0 bases, the J end by 4 bases, with 15 bases between. CDR1 and CDR2 from the germline V gene are SGHRS and YFSETQ. This CDR3 spans 16 amino acids. Some clones are missing from TCRdb's copy, which holds only in-frame ones; the method was immunoSEQ multiplex PCR. Here the sample spans more than 1,200,000 clones, around 98.5% being singletons. Researchers partitioned CD4+ cells into CD45RA+ naive and CD45RA-negative memory subsets. As for this clone: Its antigen is not identified.

Source material: naive CD4+ T cells sorted from blood. The subset: CD45RA+ positively selected. The sequence came from a young man in good health. The chain carries TRBV5-1 and TRBJ2-3; a weak D match, TRBD2 (6 bases). This chain's CDR3 is CASSLAVGSVADTQYF. CDR3 DNA sequence: TGCGCCAGCAGCTTGGCCGTCGGGAGCGTGGCAGATACGCAGTATTTT. Full variable domain (outside the CDR3, taken from reference TRBV5-1 and TRBJ2-3): KAGVTQTPRYLIKTRGQQVTLSCSPISGHRSVSWYQQTPGQGLQFLFEYFSETQRNKGNFPGRFSGRQFSNSRSEMNVSTLELGDSALYLCASSLAVGSVADTQYFGPGTRLTVL.